This entry is about one T cell receptor (beta chain). These data belong to a study of blood T cell repertoires in COVID-19. Overall study context: Recovered participants had two consecutive negative NP/OP PCR tests, healthcare professional clearance, or symptom resolution. Collection of acute and convalescent COVID-19 samples took place in the United States, Italy and Spain.

Individuals aged about 18 to 100 years were recruited from about two dozen US areas. Germline CDR1 and CDR2: MDHEN and SYDVKM. The V and J ends lost 3 bases and 9 bases respectively, with 18 bases between them. The CDR3 is 15 residues long. Profiling relied on immunoSEQ multiplex PCR, and the TCRdb table lists in-frame clones only, not all of them. The table includes about 280,000 clones, around 90% detected once. The sequenced sample consisted of PBMCs or T cells enriched from blood (not recorded which). This TCR was sampled from a woman in her sixties in a cohort exposed to, infected with or recovered from COVID-19 (not recorded which). This chain joins TRBV28 and TRBJ1-3; D gene ambiguous. The CDR3 bases are TGTGCCAGCAGTTTCGGTCGCCAGGCGGCGGGCACCATATATTTT. Translating gives CASSFGRQAAGTIYF. Looking up the rest from reference TRBV28 and TRBJ1-3 gives the full variable domain: DVKVTQSSRYLVKRTGEKVFLECVQDMDHENMFWYRQDPGLGLRLIYFSYDVKMKEKGDIPEGYSVSREKKERFSLILESASTNQTSMYLCASSFGRQAAGTIYFGEGSWLTVV.